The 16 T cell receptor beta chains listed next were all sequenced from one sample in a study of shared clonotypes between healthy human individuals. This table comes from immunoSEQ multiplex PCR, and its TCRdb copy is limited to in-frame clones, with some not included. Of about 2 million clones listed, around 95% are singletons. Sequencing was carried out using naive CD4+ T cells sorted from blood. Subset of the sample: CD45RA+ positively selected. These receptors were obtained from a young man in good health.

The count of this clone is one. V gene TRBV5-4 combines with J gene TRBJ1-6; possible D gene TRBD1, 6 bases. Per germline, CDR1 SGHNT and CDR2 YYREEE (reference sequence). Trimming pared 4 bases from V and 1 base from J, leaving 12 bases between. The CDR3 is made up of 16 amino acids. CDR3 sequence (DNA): TGTGCCAGCAGCAGGGGGGGCGCTTCCTATAATTCACCCCTCCACTTT. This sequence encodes CASSRGGASYNSPLHF.

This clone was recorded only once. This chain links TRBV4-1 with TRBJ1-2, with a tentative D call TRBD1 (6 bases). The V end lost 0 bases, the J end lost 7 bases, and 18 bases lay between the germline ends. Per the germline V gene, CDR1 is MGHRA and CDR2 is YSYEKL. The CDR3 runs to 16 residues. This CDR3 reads CASSQDLTGMTGGYTF. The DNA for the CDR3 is TGCGCCAGCAGCCAAGATCTCACAGGGATGACGGGTGGCTACACCTTC.

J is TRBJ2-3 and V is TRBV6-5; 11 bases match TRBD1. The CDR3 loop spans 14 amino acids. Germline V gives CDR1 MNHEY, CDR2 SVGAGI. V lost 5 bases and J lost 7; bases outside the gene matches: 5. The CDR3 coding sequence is TGTGCCAGCAGTCGGACAGGGGGCTTGAATACGCAGTATTTT. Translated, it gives CASSRTGGLNTQYF.

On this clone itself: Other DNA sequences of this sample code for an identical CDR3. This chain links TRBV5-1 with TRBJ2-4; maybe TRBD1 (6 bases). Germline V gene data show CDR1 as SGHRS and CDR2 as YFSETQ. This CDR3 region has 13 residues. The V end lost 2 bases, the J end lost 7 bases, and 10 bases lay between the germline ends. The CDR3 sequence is CASSLEGQNIQYF. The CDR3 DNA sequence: TGCGCCAGCAGCTTAGAAGGACAGAACATTCAGTACTTC.

The CDR3 protein is CASSVAGGTLHF. For the CDR3, the DNA is TGTGCCAGCAGCGTAGCCGGTGGTACCCTCCACTTT. This chain uses TRBV9 with TRBJ1-6; the D is unclear. Germline loops: CDR1 SGDLS, CDR2 YYNGEE. Trimming took 0 bases from V and 14 from J, leaving 9 bases between them. The CDR3 runs 12 residues.

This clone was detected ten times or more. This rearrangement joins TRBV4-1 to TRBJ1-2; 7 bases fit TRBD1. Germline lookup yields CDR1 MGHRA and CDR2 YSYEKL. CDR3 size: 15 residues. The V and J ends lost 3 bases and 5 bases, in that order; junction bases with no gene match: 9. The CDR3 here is CASSQRGLVGYGYTF. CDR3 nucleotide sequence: TGCGCCAGCAGCCAGAGGGGGCTGGTAGGGTATGGCTACACCTTC.

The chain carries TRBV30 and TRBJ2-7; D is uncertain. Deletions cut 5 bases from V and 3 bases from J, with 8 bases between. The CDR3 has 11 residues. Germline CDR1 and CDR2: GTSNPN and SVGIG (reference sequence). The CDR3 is CAWGRLYEQYF. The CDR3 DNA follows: TGTGCCTGGGGCAGACTCTACGAGCAGTACTTC.

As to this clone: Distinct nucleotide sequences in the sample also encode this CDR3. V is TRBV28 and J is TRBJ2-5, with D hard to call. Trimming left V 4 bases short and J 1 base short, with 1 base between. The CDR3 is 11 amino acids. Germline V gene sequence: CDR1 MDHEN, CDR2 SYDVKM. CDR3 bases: TGTGCCAGCAGTTCCCAAGAGACCCAGTACTTC. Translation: CASSSQETQYF.

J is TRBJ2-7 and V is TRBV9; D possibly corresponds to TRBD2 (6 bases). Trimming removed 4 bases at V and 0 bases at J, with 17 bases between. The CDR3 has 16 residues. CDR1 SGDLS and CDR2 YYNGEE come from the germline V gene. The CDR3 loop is CASSPRGGPSSYEQYF. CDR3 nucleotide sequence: TGTGCCAGCAGCCCCCGGGGAGGTCCAAGCTCCTACGAGCAGTACTTC.

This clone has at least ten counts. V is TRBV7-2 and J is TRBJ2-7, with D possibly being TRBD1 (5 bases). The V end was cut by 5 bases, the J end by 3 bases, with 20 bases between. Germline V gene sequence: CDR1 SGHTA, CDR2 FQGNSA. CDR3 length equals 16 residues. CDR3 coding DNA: TGTGCCAGCAGCCCTTGGGCAGTAGGGGCTAACTACGAGCAGTACTTC. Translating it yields CASSPWAVGANYEQYF.

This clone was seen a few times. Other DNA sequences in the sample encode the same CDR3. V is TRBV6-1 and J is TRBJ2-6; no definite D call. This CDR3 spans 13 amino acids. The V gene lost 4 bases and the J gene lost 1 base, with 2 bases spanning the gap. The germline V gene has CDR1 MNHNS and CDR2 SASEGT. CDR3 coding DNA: TGTGCCAGCAGTGGGTCTGGGGCCAACGTCCTGACTTTC. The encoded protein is CASSGSGANVLTF.

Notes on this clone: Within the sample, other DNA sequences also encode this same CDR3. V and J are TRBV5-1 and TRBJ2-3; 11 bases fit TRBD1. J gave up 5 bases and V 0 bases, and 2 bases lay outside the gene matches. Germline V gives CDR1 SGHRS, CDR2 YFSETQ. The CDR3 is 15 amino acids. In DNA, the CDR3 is TGCGCCAGCAGCTTGGAGGGACAGGGGGTAGATACGCAGTATTTT. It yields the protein CASSLEGQGVDTQYF.

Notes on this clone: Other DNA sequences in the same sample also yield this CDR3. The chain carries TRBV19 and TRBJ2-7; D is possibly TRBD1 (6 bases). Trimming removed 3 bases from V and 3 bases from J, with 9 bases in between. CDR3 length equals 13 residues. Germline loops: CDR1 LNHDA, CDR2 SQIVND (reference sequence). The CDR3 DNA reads TGTGCCAGTAGTATCGGCAGGGGCTACGAGCAGTACTTC. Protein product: CASSIGRGYEQYF.

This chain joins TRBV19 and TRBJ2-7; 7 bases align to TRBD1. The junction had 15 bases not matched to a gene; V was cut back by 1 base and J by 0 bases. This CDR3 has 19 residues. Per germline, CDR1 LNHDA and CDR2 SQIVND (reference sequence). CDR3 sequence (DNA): TGTGCCAGTAGTATAGGAGGGTGGAAGAAGACAGGGAGCTCCTACGAGCAGTACTTC. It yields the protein CASSIGGWKKTGSSYEQYF.

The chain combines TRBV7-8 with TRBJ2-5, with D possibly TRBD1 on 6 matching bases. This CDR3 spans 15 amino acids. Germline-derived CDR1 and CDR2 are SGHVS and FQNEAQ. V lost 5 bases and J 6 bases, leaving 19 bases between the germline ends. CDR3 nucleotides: TGTGCCAGCAGCCCAGGGGTTAACCGGGTACAGACCCAGTACTTC. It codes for CASSPGVNRVQTQYF. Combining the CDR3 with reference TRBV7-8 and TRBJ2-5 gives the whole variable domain GAGVSQSPRYKVAKRGQDVALRCDPISGHVSLFWYQQALGQGPEFLTYFQNEAQLDKSGLPSDRFFAERPEGSVSTLKIQRTQQEDSAVYLCASSPGVNRVQTQYFGPGTRLLVL.

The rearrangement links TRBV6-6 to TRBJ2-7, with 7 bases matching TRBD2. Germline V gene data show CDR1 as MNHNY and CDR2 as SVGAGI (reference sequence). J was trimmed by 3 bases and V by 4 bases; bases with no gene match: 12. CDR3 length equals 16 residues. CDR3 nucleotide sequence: TGTGCCAGCAGTTCGCCGGAAGGCGGGAGAATCTACGAGCAGTACTTC. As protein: CASSSPEGGRIYEQYF.